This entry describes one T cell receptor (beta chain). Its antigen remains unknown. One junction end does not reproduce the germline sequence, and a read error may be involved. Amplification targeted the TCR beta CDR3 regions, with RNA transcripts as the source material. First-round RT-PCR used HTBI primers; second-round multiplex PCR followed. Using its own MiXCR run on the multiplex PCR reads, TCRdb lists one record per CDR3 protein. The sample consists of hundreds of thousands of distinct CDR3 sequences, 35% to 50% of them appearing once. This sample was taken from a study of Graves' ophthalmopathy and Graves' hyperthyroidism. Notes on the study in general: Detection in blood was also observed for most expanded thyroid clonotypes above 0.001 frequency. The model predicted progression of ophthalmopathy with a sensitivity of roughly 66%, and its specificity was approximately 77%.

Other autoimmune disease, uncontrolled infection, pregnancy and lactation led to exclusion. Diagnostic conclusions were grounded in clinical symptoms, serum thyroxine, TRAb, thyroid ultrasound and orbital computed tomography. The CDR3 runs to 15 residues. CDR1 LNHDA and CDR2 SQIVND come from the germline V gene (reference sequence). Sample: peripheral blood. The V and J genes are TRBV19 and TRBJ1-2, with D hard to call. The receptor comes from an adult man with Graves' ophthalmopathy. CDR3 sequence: CASSPPLGGYYGCTF. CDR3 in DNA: TGTGCCAGTAGTCCGCCCCTCGGCGGATACTATGGCTGCACCTTC.